This paragraph reports one T cell receptor (beta chain). Looked up from germline, CDR1 is MDHEN and CDR2 is SYDVKM. This CDR3 spans 14 amino acids. V gave up 1 base and J gave up 4 bases, with 9 bases separating them. The source of the sample is a study of blood T cells in healthy people across ages. The sample providers were healthy Caucasian people from Russia, aged about 6 to 95. A J-beta primer mix and a sample-barcoded 5' primer were used in a second PCR of roughly 7 to 12 cycles. TCRdb recomputed calls from the 5' RACE reads with MiXCR, one row per CDR3 protein. The profile shows hundreds of thousands of distinct CDR3 sequences, more than 40% of them singletons.

The sequencing input was blood. The sequence was obtained from a woman aged 55-70 years in good health. The V call is TRBV28, the J call TRBJ2-3; TRBD2 might be the D (5 bases). DNA for the CDR3: TGTGCCAGCAGTTTATTTCGGGGAGCAGATACGCAGTATTTT. Its protein is CASSLFRGADTQYF. Based on the CDR3 plus reference TRBV28 and TRBJ2-3, the full variable domain is DVKVTQSSRYLVKRTGEKVFLECVQDMDHENMFWYRQDPGLGLRLIYFSYDVKMKEKGDIPEGYSVSREKKERFSLILESASTNQTSMYLCASSLFRGADTQYFGPGTRLTVL.